The entry that follows covers one T cell receptor (beta chain) sequence. The target antigen is unknown. The data derive from a study of radiotherapy plus CTLA-4 blockade in lung cancer. Treatment of patients with chemo-refractory metastatic non-small-cell lung cancer consisted of focal radiation plus CTLA-4 blockade with ipilimumab. Findings and limits, study-wide: Peripheral blood showed expansion of tumor-derived TCR clones after radiotherapy and ipilimumab. Reported findings show early blood T cell clone dynamics, with interferon-beta, best predicted response.

Profiling relied on immunoSEQ multiplex PCR, and the TCRdb table lists in-frame clones only, not all of them. Among around 110,000 clones listed, over 65% were seen once. The CDR3 is 16 amino acids. Germline V lookup: CDR1 LGHNA, CDR2 YNFKEQ. Trimming at V came to 4 bases and at J to 2 bases, leaving 9 bases not matched to a gene. This material consisted of peripheral blood, taken from a patient treated with radiotherapy plus ipilimumab. The rearrangement joins TRBV4-2 to TRBJ2-5; 8 bases fit TRBD2. This clonotype was obtained from a human donor with non-small cell lung cancer that progressed on radiotherapy plus ipilimumab. Some clones in this sample may be carry-over from other donors' samples. Here the CDR3 reads CASSLTPSGLQETQYF. CDR3 DNA: TGTGCCAGCAGCCTGACCCCTAGCGGGCTACAAGAGACCCAGTACTTC.